Sequencing of this T cell receptor (beta chain) was carried out in a study of beta chain features in type 1 diabetes. Study conclusions and caveats: Reduced insertions and increased deletions marked VDJ junctions in type 1 diabetes patients.

Sequenced material consisted of expressed TCRB transcripts (all of the isolated RNA was reverse transcribed). Here immunoSEQ multiplex PCR was the method, and the copy in TCRdb shows in-frame clones only, minus some. In the table there are hundreds of thousands of clones, around 14% of which are singletons. This clone has only a few counts. The antigen remains undetermined. The germline CDR1 and CDR2 sequences are MGHRA and YSYEKL. V lost 0 bases, J lost 0 bases, and 10 bases stayed unmatched. The CDR3 loop spans 19 amino acids. What was sequenced was naive CD4+ T cells from blood. This receptor was identified in a woman between 40 and 50 years old in good health. This chain connects TRBV4-1 to TRBJ2-7, with 11 bases identical to TRBD2. CDR3 in amino acids: CASSQDMASGGTDSYEQYF. The CDR3 nucleotides read TGCGCCAGCAGCCAAGATATGGCTAGCGGGGGGACGGACTCCTACGAGCAGTACTTC.